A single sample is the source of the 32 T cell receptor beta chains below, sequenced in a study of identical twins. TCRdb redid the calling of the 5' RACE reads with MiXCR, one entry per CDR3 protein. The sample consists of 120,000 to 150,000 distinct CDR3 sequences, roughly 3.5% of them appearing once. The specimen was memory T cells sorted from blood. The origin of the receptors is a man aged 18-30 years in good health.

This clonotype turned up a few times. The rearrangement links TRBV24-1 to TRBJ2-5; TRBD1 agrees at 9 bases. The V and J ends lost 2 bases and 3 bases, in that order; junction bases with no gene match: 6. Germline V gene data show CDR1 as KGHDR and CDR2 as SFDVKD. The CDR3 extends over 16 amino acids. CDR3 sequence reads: CATSDWPQGAKETQYF. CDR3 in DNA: TGTGCCACCAGTGATTGGCCACAGGGGGCAAAAGAGACCCAGTACTTC.

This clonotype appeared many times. Written as DNA, the CDR3 is TGTGCCAGCAGGCCCGGGACAAGGCCTTCCGAGCAGTACTTC. Translating gives CASRPGTRPSEQYF. V and J are TRBV12-3 or TRBV12-4 and TRBJ2-7; D is possibly TRBD1 (6 bases). This CDR3 is built from 14 residues. V was cut by 6 bases and J by 6 bases, with 18 bases left in between.

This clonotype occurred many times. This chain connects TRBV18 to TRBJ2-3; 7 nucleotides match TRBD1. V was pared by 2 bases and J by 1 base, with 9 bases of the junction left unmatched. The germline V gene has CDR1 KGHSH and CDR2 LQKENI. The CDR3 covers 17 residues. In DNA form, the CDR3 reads TGTGCCAGCTCACCAAGGGGAAGGACAGGAGGCACAGATACGCAGTATTTT. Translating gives CASSPRGRTGGTDTQYF.

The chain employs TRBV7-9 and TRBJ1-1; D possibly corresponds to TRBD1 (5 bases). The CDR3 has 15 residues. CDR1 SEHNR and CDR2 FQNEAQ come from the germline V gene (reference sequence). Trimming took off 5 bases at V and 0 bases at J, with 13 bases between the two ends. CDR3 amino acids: CASSPDRSMNTEAFF. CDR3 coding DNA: TGTGCCAGCAGCCCCGACAGAAGCATGAACACTGAAGCTTTCTTT.

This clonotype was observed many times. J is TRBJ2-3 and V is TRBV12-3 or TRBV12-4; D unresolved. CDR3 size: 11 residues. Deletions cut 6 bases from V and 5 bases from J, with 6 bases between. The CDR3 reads CASSLLDTQYF. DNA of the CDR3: TGTGCCAGCAGCTTACTAGATACGCAGTATTTT.

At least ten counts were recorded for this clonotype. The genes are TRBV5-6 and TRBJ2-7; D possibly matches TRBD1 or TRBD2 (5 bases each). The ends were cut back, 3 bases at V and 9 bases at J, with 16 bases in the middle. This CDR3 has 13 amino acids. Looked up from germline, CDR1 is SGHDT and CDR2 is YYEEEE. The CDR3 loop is CASSSGTLALQYV. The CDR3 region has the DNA TGTGCCAGCAGCTCAGGGACCCTGGCTCTGCAGTACGTC.

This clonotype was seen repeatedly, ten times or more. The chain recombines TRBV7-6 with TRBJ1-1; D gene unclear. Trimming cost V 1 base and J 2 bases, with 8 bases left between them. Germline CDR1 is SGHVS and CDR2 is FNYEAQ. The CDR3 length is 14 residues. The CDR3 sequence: CASSLGKPNTEAFF. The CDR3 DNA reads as TGTGCCAGCAGCTTAGGTAAACCCAACACTGAAGCTTTCTTT.

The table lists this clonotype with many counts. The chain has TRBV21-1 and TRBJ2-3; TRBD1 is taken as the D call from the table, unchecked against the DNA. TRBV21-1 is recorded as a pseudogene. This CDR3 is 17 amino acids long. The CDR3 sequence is CASSKPQGEEDTDTQYF. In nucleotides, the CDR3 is TGTGCCAGCAGCAAGCCCCAGGGGGAGGAGGACACAGATACGCAGTATTTT.

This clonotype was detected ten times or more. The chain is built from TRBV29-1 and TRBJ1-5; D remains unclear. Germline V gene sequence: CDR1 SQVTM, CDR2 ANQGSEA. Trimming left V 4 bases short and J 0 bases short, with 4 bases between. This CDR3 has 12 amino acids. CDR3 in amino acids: CSVGGSNQPQHF. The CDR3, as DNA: TGCAGCGTTGGAGGTAGCAATCAGCCCCAGCATTTT.

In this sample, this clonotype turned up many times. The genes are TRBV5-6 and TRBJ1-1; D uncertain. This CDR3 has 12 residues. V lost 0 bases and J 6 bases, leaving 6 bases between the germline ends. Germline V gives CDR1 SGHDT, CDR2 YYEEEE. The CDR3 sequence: CASSLDSPEAFF. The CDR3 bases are TGTGCCAGCAGCTTGGACTCCCCTGAAGCTTTCTTT.

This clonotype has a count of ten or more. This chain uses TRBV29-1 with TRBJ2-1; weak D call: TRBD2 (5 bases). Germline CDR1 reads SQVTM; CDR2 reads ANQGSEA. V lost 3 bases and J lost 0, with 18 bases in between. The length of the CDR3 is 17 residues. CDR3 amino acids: CSVDPLAGPSSYNEQFF. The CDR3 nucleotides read TGCAGCGTTGATCCGCTAGCAGGCCCCAGCTCCTACAATGAGCAGTTCTTC.

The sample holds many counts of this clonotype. Here the CDR3 reads CASTAWAGTDYGYTF. The CDR3 DNA sequence: TGTGCCAGCACCGCCTGGGCAGGGACGGACTATGGCTACACCTTC. The chain is built from TRBV7-9 and TRBJ1-2; D is possibly TRBD1 (5 bases). Germline V lookup: CDR1 SEHNR, CDR2 FQNEAQ (reference sequence). This CDR3 region has 15 residues. Trimming stripped 7 bases from V and 3 bases from J, with 18 bases between.

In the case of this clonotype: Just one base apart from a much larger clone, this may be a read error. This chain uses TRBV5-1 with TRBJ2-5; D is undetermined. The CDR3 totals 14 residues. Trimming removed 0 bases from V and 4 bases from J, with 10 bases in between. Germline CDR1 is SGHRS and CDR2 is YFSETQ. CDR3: CASSLAGSLETQYF. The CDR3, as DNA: TGCGCCAGCAGCTTGGCTGGGTCCCTAGAGACCCAGTACTTC.

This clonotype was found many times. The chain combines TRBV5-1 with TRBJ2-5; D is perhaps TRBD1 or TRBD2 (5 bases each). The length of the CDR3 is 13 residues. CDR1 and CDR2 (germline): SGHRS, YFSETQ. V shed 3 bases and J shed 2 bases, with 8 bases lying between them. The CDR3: CASSSGPQETQYF. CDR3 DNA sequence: TGCGCCAGCAGCTCGGGACCGCAAGAGACCCAGTACTTC.

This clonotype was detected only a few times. The CDR3: CASSPPRAGGTDTQYF. CDR3 coding DNA: TGTGCCAGCAGCCCCCCTCGGGCAGGGGGCACAGATACGCAGTATTTT. The V gene is TRBV7-2, the J gene TRBJ2-3, with a tentative D call TRBD1 (6 bases). This CDR3 has 16 residues. Trimming took off 5 bases at V and 1 base at J, with 16 bases between the two ends. Germline V lookup: CDR1 SGHTA, CDR2 FQGNSA.

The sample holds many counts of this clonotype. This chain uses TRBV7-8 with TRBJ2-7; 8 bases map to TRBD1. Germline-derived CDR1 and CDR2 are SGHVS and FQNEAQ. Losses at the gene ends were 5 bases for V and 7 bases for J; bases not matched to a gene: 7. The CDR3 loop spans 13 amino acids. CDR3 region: CASSIDRDREQYV. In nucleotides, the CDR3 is TGTGCCAGCAGCATAGATCGGGACAGGGAGCAGTACGTC.

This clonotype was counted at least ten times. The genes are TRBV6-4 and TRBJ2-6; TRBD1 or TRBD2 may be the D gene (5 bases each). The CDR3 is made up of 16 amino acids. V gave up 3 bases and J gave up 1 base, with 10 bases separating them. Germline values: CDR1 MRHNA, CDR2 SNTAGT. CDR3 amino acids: CASSETKGSGANVLTF. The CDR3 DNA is TGTGCCAGCAGTGAGACTAAGGGGTCTGGGGCCAACGTCCTGACTTTC.

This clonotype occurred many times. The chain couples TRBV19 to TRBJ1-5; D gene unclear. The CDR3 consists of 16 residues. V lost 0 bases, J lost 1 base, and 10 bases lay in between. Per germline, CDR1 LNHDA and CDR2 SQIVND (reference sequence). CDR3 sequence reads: CASSIEGLVSNQPQHF. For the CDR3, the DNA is TGTGCCAGTAGTATAGAAGGGCTTGTGAGCAATCAGCCCCAGCATTTT.

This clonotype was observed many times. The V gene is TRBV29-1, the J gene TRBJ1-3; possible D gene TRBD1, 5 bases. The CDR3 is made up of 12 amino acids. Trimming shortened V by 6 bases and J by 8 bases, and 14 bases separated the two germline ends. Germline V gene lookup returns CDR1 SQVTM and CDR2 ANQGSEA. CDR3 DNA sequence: TGCAGCGTCCACGGGCAGGGAGACACCATATATTTT. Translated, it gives CSVHGQGDTIYF.

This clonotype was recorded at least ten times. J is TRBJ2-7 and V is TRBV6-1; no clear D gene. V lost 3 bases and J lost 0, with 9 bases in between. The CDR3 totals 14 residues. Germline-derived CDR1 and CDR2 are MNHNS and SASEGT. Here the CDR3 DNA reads TGTGCCAGCAGTGACAGTGCCATCTCCTACGAGCAGTACGTC. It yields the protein CASSDSAISYEQYV.

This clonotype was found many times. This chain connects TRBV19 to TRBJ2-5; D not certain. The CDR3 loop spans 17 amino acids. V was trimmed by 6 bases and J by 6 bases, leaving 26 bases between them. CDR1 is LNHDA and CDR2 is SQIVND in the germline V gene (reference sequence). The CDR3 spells CASSPWLDPIFGKTQYF. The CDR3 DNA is TGTGCCAGTAGCCCCTGGTTGGACCCGATATTCGGAAAGACCCAGTACTTC.

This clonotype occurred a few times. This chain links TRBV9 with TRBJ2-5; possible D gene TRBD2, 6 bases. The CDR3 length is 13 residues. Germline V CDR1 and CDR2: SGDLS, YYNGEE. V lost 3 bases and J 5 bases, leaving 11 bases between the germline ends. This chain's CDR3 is CASSEGTWETQYF. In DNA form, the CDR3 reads TGTGCCAGCAGCGAGGGGACTTGGGAGACCCAGTACTTC.

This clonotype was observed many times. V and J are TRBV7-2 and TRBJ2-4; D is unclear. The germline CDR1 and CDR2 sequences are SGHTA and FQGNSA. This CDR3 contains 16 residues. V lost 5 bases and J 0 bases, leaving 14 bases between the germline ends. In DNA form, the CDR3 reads TGTGCCAGCAGCCCCCAGAGACCAGTAGCCAAAAACATTCAGTACTTC. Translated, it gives CASSPQRPVAKNIQYF.

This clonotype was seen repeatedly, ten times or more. The DNA of the CDR3 is TGTGCCAGCAGCTTAGGGGACAGGGCTAACCAAGAGACCCAGTACTTC. Protein product: CASSLGDRANQETQYF. The rearrangement uses TRBV11-3 and TRBJ2-5; 9 bases match TRBD1. V dropped 1 base and J dropped 0; count of bases not matched to a gene: 3. CDR1 and CDR2 (germline): SGHNT, YENEEA. The CDR3 length is 16 residues.

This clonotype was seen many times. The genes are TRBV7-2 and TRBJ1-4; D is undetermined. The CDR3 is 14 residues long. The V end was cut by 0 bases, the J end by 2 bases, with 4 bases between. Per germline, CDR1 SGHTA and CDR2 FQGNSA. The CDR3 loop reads CASSLARTNEKLFF. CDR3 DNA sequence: TGTGCCAGCAGCTTAGCCAGGACTAATGAAAAACTGTTTTTT.

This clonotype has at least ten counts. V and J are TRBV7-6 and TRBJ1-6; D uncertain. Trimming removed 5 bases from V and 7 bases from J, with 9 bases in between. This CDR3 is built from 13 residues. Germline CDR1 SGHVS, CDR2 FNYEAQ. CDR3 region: CASSPKGNSPLHF. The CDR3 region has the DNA TGTGCCAGCAGCCCCAAAGGGAATTCACCCCTCCACTTT.

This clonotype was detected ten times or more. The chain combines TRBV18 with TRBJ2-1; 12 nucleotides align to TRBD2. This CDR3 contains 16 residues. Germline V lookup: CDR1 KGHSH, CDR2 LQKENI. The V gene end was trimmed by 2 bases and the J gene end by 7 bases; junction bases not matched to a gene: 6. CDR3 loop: CASSPSLAGGPNEQFF. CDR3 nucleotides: TGTGCCAGCTCACCATCCCTAGCGGGAGGGCCAAATGAGCAGTTCTTC.

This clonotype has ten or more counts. The CDR3 DNA reads TGTGCCAGCAGGGTGCCTGGAAACACCATATATTTT. It specifies CASRVPGNTIYF. The chain links TRBV19 to TRBJ1-3; a possible D gene is TRBD1 (5 bases). From germline, CDR1 is LNHDA and CDR2 SQIVND (reference sequence). Trimming took off 9 bases at V and 2 bases at J, with 8 bases between the two ends. This CDR3 region has 12 residues.

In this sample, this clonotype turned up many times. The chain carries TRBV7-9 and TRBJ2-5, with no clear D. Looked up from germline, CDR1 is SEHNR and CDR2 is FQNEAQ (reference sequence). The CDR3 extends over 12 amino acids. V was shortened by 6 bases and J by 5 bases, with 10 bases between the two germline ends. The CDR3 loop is CASSPVSETQYF. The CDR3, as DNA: TGTGCCAGCAGTCCCGTTTCCGAGACCCAGTACTTC.

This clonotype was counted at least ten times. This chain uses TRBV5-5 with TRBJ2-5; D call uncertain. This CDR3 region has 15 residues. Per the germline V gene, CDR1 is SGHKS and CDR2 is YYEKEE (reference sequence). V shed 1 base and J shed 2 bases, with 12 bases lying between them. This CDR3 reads CASSLWSGPQETQYF. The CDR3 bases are TGTGCCAGCAGCTTGTGGTCAGGCCCACAAGAGACCCAGTACTTC. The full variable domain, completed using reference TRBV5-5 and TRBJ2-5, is DAGVTQSPTHLIKTRGQQVTLRCSPISGHKSVSWYQQVLGQGPQFIFQYYEKEERGRGNFPDRFSARQFPNYSSELNVNALLLGDSALYLCASSLWSGPQETQYFGPGTRLLVL.

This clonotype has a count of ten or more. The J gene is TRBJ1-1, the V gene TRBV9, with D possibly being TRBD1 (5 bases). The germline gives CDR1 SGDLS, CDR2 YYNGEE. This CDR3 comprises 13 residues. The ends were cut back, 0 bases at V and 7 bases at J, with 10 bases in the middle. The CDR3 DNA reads TGTGCCAGCAGCGTAGGAGTGCAGGGTGAAGCTTTCTTT. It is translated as CASSVGVQGEAFF.

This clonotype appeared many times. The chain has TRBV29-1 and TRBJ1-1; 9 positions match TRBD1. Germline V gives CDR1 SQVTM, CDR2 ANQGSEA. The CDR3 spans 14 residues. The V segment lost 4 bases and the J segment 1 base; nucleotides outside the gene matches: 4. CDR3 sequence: CSVAQGAENTEAFF. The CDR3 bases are TGCAGCGTTGCACAGGGGGCGGAGAACACTGAAGCTTTCTTT.